Shown below are 27 T cell receptor beta chains from a single sample sequenced in a study of blood T cells in healthy people across ages. Primers used in a second PCR of roughly 6 to 12 cycles were a sample-barcoded 5' primer and a J-beta primer mix. Each CDR3 protein is one row after TCRdb ran MiXCR on the 5' RACE reads. Of 850,000 to 1,000,000 distinct CDR3 sequences detected, roughly 51% appear once; the ten largest clones hold roughly 23%. Material for sequencing was blood. Receptors were obtained from an older woman in good health.

Points on this clonotype: The junction and the germline gene differ at one end; a read error may be behind it. The chain joins TRBV12-3 or TRBV12-4 to TRBJ1-2; 7 nucleotides align to TRBD1. CDR3 length equals 13 residues. CDR3 residues: CASNRGQSYDYTF. CDR3 nucleotide sequence: TGTGCCAGCAACCGGGGACAGAGCTATGACTACACCTTC.

This chain uses TRBV10-2 with TRBJ2-5, with 8 bases identical to TRBD2. Germline CDR1 WSHSY, CDR2 SAAADI. Unmatched junction bases numbered 9, after V lost 6 bases and J lost 3 bases. The CDR3 totals 15 residues. The CDR3 DNA reads as TGCGCCAGCAGCAAGGGGGGAGCGGGAGAAGAGACCCAGTACTTC. Translated: CASSKGGAGEETQYF.

This clonotype appeared a few times. The chain couples TRBV7-2 to TRBJ1-4; D not certain. With 1 base removed from V and 4 bases from J, the gap between germline ends came to 10 bases. CDR3 length equals 15 residues. CDR1 SGHTA and CDR2 FQGNSA come from the germline V gene. The CDR3 nucleotides are TGTGCCAGCAGCTTAGATTACGGCTTTAATGAAAAACTGTTTTTT. As protein: CASSLDYGFNEKLFF.

The chain links TRBV20-1 to TRBJ2-4, with 7 positions matching TRBD2. Unmatched junction bases numbered 4, after V lost 7 bases and J lost 1 base. Germline CDR1 is DFQATT and CDR2 is SNEGSKA (reference sequence). The CDR3 consists of 13 residues. DNA for the CDR3: TGCAGTGAGACTAGCCTTGCCAAAAACATTCAGTACTTC. Translating gives CSETSLAKNIQYF.

The chain has TRBV12-3 or TRBV12-4 and TRBJ2-4, with D unresolved. V shed 2 bases and J shed 0 bases, with 8 bases lying between them. The CDR3 is 15 residues long. CDR3 in amino acids: CASSLQAIAKNIQYF. CDR3 DNA: TGTGCCAGCAGTTTACAGGCAATAGCCAAAAACATTCAGTACTTC.

This clonotype was counted a few times. The chain links TRBV11-2 to TRBJ2-5, with a tentative D call TRBD1 (6 bases). V was trimmed by 8 bases and J by 1 base, leaving 11 bases between them. Germline CDR1 SGHAT, CDR2 FQNNGV. The CDR3 extends over 13 amino acids. The CDR3, as DNA: TGTGCCAGCGGCCAGGGGACCCAAGAGACCCAGTACTTC. Translated, it gives CASGQGTQETQYF.

This clonotype has more than one count but fewer than ten. The V call is TRBV27, the J call TRBJ1-2; tentatively, D is TRBD1 (6 bases). Germline CDR1 reads MNHEY; CDR2 reads SMNVEV (reference sequence). This CDR3 has 14 amino acids. V gave up 7 bases and J gave up 0 bases, with 12 bases separating them. CDR3 region: CASKRTAPNYGYTF. Here the CDR3 DNA reads TGTGCCAGCAAAAGGACAGCTCCTAACTATGGCTACACCTTC.

This chain joins TRBV10-3 and TRBJ2-1; D is undetermined. V shed 7 bases and J shed 1 base, with 11 bases lying between them. Per the germline V gene, CDR1 is ENHRY and CDR2 is SYGVKD. The CDR3 is 14 amino acids. CDR3 region: CAIKNGPSYNEQFF. DNA of the CDR3: TGTGCCATCAAAAACGGTCCTTCCTACAATGAGCAGTTCTTC.

The gene calls are TRBV7-9 and TRBJ2-1, with 9 nucleotides matching TRBD2. Germline assignment: CDR1 SEHNR and CDR2 FQNEAQ (reference sequence). The CDR3 totals 17 residues. V was pared by 0 bases and J by 6 bases, with 9 bases of the junction left unmatched. CDR3 protein: CASSLAISGGRANEQFF. The CDR3 DNA follows: TGTGCCAGCAGCTTAGCTATTTCCGGCGGGAGGGCCAATGAGCAGTTCTTC.

In its sample, this clonotype was seen once. The gene calls are TRBV3-1 and TRBJ1-3; D is unresolved. From germline, CDR1 is LGHDT and CDR2 YNNKEL (reference sequence). The CDR3 length is 12 residues. Trimming took 3 bases from V and 5 from J, leaving 5 bases between them. The CDR3 protein is CASSHSRNTIYF. CDR3 nucleotide sequence: TGTGCCAGCAGCCACTCGAGAAACACCATATATTTT.

This clonotype has a handful of counts. This chain uses TRBV14 with TRBJ2-5; 16 bases match TRBD2. Germline V gene data show CDR1 as SGHDN and CDR2 as FVKESK. This CDR3 is built from 20 residues. With V trimmed by 1 base and J by 2 bases, 10 bases remained unmatched. The CDR3 region has the DNA TGTGCCAGCAGCCAAGGACCCTCCGGGACTAGCGGGAGGGCACAAGAGACCCAGTACTTC. Translation gives CASSQGPSGTSGRAQETQYF.

The chain links TRBV7-9 to TRBJ2-1; 11 bases align to TRBD1. The V gene's germline CDR1 is SEHNR and CDR2 FQNEAQ (reference sequence). With V trimmed by 1 base and J by 5 bases, 7 bases remained unmatched. The CDR3 totals 17 residues. CDR3 bases: TGTGCCAGCAGCTTAGGGCGGGGACAGGGGGTTCACAATGAGCAGTTCTTC. Encoded protein: CASSLGRGQGVHNEQFF.

There are a few counts of this clonotype. The junction departs from germline at one end; a sequencing error may be responsible. This CDR3 reads CAGSVGEGARFNPYEQYF. In nucleotides, the CDR3 is TGCGCCGGCAGCGTTGGGGAGGGGGCGAGATTCAATCCCTACGAGCAGTACTTC. J is TRBJ2-7 and V is TRBV4-1; the D call may be TRBD1 or TRBD2 (7 bases each). CDR1 MGHRA and CDR2 YSYEKL come from the germline V gene. The CDR3 consists of 18 residues.

This clonotype was picked up a small number of times. A read error may produce the germline difference seen at one junction end. The rearrangement links TRBV7-2 to TRBJ2-1; D is perhaps TRBD2 (5 bases). Germline V lookup: CDR1 SGHTA, CDR2 FQGNSA. The CDR3 is made up of 14 amino acids. The CDR3 DNA sequence: TGTGCCAGCGTCCTAGCTAGATCCTACAATGAGCAGTTCTTT. Encoded protein: CASVLARSYNEQFF.

Only a few counts were recorded for this clonotype. The V call is TRBV7-2, the J call TRBJ2-5; TRBD1 agrees at 9 bases. V was pared by 1 base and J by 0 bases, with 6 bases of the junction left unmatched. Germline V gene data show CDR1 as SGHTA and CDR2 as FQGNSA. CDR3 size: 17 residues. As DNA, the CDR3 is TGTGCCAGCAGCTTAGGTCGGACAGGGGCGTACCAAGAGACCCAGTACTTC. This codes for CASSLGRTGAYQETQYF.

This clonotype came up a few times. The chain has TRBV30 and TRBJ2-7; 7 nucleotides match TRBD2. CDR1 is GTSNPN, CDR2 SVGIG, per germline (reference sequence). V was pared by 0 bases and J by 7 bases, with 6 bases of the junction left unmatched. This CDR3 region has 13 residues. The CDR3 DNA reads TGTGCCTGGAGTGTGGGCGGGAGAGGTGAGCAGTACTTC. Protein product: CAWSVGGRGEQYF.

This chain uses TRBV10-3 with TRBJ2-3, with a possible D match to TRBD2 (6 bases). Germline V gene data show CDR1 as ENHRY and CDR2 as SYGVKD. V shed 9 bases and J shed 2 bases, with 12 bases lying between them. This CDR3 comprises 13 residues. The CDR3 sequence is CAILAGHTDTQYF. In DNA form, the CDR3 reads TGTGCCATACTAGCCGGACACACAGATACGCAGTATTTT.

The V and J genes are TRBV5-1 and TRBJ2-4, with D hard to call. The end of the DNA fits TRBJ2-7 better, so the J call may be wrong. Germline assignment: CDR1 SGHRS and CDR2 YFSETQ. The CDR3 covers 14 residues. CDR3 loop: CASSFTGSSLEQYF. The CDR3 region has the DNA TGCGCCAGCAGCTTTACCGGTAGTTCACTCGAGCAGTACTTC.

In this sample, this clonotype turned up many times. The V gene is TRBV4-1, the J gene TRBJ2-7, with no clear D. This CDR3 spans 13 amino acids. Germline V CDR1 and CDR2: MGHRA, YSYEKL. Trimming shortened V by 0 bases and J by 1 base, and 4 bases separated the two germline ends. For the CDR3, the DNA is TGCGCCAGCAGCCAAGACTCTTCCTACGAGCAGTACTTC. Protein: CASSQDSSYEQYF.

This chain connects TRBV29-1 to TRBJ1-2; D not certain. Germline V lookup: CDR1 SQVTM, CDR2 ANQGSEA. The CDR3 consists of 12 residues. V lost 4 bases, J lost 3 bases, and 9 bases lay in between. The CDR3 sequence is CSVVVQHYGYTF. The CDR3 nucleotides are TGCAGCGTTGTGGTTCAGCACTATGGCTACACCTTC.

The rearrangement links TRBV27 to TRBJ1-1; 7 bases agree with TRBD1. Germline CDR1 is MNHEY and CDR2 is SMNVEV (reference sequence). Trimming at V came to 5 bases and at J to 4 bases, leaving 10 bases not matched to a gene. This CDR3 contains 15 residues. CDR3 protein: CASSTYRGRGTEAFF. CDR3 nucleotide sequence: TGTGCCAGCAGTACCTACAGGGGTCGGGGCACTGAAGCTTTCTTT.

V usage is TRBV4-2 and J usage is TRBJ2-1, with D tentatively TRBD1 or TRBD2 (5 bases each). The V gene's germline CDR1 is LGHNA and CDR2 YNFKEQ. V was shortened by 1 base and J by 9 bases, with 16 bases between the two germline ends. The CDR3 is 15 residues long. CDR3 DNA: TGTGCCAGCAGCCAAGTCGCCAGGGTGAGCGGTGAGCAGTTCTTC. Translation: CASSQVARVSGEQFF.

The rearrangement links TRBV4-2 to TRBJ1-2; maybe TRBD1 (6 bases). With 3 bases removed from V and 5 bases from J, the gap between germline ends came to 10 bases. Germline V lookup: CDR1 LGHNA, CDR2 YNFKEQ. CDR3 length equals 13 residues. CDR3 amino acids: CASSQDSQYGYTF. DNA for the CDR3: TGTGCCAGCAGCCAGGACAGCCAATATGGCTACACCTTC.

This clonotype turned up a few times. This rearrangement joins TRBV4-2 to TRBJ1-4; 7 bases fit TRBD1. This CDR3 is built from 14 residues. Germline CDR1 LGHNA, CDR2 YNFKEQ. V lost 6 bases to trimming and J lost 5 bases; unmatched junction nucleotides: 6. CDR3 in DNA: TGTGCCAGCAGGAGACAGGGATTAAATGAAAAACTGTTTTTT. Translating gives CASRRQGLNEKLFF.

This clonotype turned up a few times. The chain recombines TRBV7-6 with TRBJ2-7; D is unclear. CDR1 and CDR2 from the germline V gene are SGHVS and FNYEAQ. V lost 5 bases and J lost 5, with 16 bases in between. The CDR3 has 14 residues. CDR3 in DNA: TGTGCCAGCAGCCCCGGACCTCCGGCGGACGAGCAGTACTTC. Amino acids: CASSPGPPADEQYF.

The chain combines TRBV7-3 with TRBJ2-1; 12 bases align to TRBD2. The CDR3 runs 15 residues. From germline, CDR1 is SGHTA and CDR2 FQGTGA. V was pared by 5 bases and J by 12 bases, with 11 bases of the junction left unmatched. CDR3 bases: TGTGCCAGCAGCCGAGGACTAGCGGGGAAAAACGGGCAGTTCTTC. Its translation: CASSRGLAGKNGQFF.

This clonotype came up a few times. The genes are TRBV20-1 and TRBJ1-1, with D uncertain. The germline gives CDR1 DFQATT, CDR2 SNEGSKA (reference sequence). This CDR3 is 13 amino acids long. V lost 4 bases to trimming and J lost 1 base, with 10 bases between them. The CDR3 loop is CSAMSEGNTEAFF. The CDR3 nucleotides read TGCAGTGCTATGTCGGAGGGGAACACTGAAGCTTTCTTT.